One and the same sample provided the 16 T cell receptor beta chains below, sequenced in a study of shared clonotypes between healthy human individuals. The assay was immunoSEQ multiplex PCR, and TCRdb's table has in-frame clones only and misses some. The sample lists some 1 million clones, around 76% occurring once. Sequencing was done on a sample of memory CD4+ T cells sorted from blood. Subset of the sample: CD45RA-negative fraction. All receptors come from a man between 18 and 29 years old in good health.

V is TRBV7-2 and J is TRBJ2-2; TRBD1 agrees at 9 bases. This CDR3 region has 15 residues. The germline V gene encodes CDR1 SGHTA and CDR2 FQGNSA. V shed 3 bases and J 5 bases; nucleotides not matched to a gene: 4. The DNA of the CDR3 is TGTGCCAGCAGCTTGGTGACAGGGGGAACCGGGGAGCTGTTTTTT. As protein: CASSLVTGGTGELFF.

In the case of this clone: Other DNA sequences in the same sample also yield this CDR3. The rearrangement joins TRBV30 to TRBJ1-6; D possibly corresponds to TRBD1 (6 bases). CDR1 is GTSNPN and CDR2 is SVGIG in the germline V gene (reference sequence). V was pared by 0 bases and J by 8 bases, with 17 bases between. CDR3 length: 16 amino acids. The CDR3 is CAWSVSAAGTYSPLHF. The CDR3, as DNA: TGTGCCTGGAGTGTCTCAGCGGCAGGGACATATTCACCCCTCCACTTT.

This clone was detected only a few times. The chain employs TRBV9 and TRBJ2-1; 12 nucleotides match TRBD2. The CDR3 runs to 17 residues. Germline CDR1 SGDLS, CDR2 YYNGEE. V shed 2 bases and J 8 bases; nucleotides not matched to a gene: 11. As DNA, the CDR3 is TGTGCCAGCAGCGTCAGACTAGCGGGAGAGTTTAGCGATGAGCAGTTCTTC. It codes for CASSVRLAGEFSDEQFF.

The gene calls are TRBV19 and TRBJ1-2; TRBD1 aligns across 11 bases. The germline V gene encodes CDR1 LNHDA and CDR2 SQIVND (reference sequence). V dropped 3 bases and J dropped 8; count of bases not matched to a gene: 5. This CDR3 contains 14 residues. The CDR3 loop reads CASSIRGQGEGYTF. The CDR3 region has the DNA TGTGCCAGTAGTATTAGGGGACAGGGGGAAGGCTACACCTTC. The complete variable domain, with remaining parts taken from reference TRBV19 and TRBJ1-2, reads DGGITQSPKYLFRKEGQNVTLSCEQNLNHDAMYWYRQDPGQGLRLIYYSQIVNDFQKGDIAEGYSVSREKKESFPLTVTSAQKNPTAFYLCASSIRGQGEGYTFGSGTRLTVV.

Here the CDR3 DNA reads TGTGCCAGCTCGTTTTCTCTTTGCGGGATTACGTTCTACGAGCAGTACTTC. Translating it yields CASSFSLCGITFYEQYF. This rearrangement joins TRBV21-1 to TRBJ2-7; the table gives TRBD2 as D, unverified against the DNA. TRBV21-1 is annotated as a pseudogene. CDR3 length equals 17 residues.

For the CDR3, the DNA is TGTGCCAGCAGCTTAGGCCTTCCCCCCCTCCACTTT. This codes for CASSLGLPPLHF. This sequence joins TRBV7-9 and TRBJ1-6, with D hard to call. CDR1 and CDR2 (germline): SEHNR, FQNEAQ (reference sequence). The CDR3 sequence is 12 residues long. V lost 1 base and J lost 13, with 8 bases in between.

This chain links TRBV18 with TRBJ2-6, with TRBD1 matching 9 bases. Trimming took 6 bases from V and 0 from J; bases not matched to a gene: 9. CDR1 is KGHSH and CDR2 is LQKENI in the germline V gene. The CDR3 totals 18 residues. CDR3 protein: CASSSIGDRASGANVLTF. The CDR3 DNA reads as TGTGCCAGCTCCAGTATCGGGGACAGGGCCTCTGGGGCCAACGTCCTGACTTTC.

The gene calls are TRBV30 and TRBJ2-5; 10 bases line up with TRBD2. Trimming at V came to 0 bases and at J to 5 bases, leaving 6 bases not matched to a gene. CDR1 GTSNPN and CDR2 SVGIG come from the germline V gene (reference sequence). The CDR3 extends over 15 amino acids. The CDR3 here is CAWSVASGGAETQYF. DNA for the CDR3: TGTGCCTGGAGTGTAGCCAGCGGGGGGGCCGAGACCCAGTACTTC.

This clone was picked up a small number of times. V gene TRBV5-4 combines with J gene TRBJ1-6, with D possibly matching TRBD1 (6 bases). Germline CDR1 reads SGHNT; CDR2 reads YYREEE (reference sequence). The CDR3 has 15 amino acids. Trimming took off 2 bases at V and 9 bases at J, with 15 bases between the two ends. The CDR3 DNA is TGTGCCAGCAGCTTAGTTGAGGAAGGGGGTTCACCCCTCCACTTT. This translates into CASSLVEEGGSPLHF.

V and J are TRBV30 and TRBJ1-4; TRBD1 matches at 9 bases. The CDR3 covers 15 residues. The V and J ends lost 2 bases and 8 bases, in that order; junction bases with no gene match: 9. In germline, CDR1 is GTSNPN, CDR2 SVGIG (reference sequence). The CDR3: CAWSLPGQGGEKLFF. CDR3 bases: TGTGCCTGGAGTCTTCCGGGACAGGGTGGCGAAAAACTGTTTTTT. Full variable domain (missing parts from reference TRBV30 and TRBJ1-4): SQTIHQWPATLVQPVGSPLSLECTVEGTSNPNLYWYRQAAGRGLQLLFYSVGIGQISSEVPQNLSASRPQDRQFILSSKKLLLSDSGFYLCAWSLPGQGGEKLFFGSGTQLSVL.

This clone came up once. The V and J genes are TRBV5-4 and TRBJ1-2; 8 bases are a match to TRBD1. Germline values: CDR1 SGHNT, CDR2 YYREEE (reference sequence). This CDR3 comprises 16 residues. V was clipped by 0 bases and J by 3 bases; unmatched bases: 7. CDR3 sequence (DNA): TGTGCCAGCAGCTTGGCGACAGGGGTGGTGGACTATGGCTACACCTTC. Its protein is CASSLATGVVDYGYTF.

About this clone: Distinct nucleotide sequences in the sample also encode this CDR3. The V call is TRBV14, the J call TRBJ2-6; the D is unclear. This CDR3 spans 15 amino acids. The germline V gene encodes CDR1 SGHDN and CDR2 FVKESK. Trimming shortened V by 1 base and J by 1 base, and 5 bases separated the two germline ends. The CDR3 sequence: CASSQVSSGANVLTF. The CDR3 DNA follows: TGTGCCAGCAGCCAAGTCTCTTCTGGGGCCAACGTCCTGACTTTC. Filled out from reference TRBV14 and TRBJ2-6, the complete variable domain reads EAGVTQFPSHSVIEKGQTVTLRCDPISGHDNLYWYRRVMGKEIKFLLHFVKESKQDESGMPNNRFLAERTGGTYSTLKVQPAELEDSGVYFCASSQVSSGANVLTFGAGSRLTVL.

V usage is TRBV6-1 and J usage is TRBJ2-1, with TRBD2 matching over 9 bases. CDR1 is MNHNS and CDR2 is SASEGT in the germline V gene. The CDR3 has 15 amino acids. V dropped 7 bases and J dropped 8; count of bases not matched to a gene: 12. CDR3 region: CASNSWLAGKYEQFF. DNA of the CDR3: TGTGCCAGCAATTCCTGGCTAGCGGGAAAGTATGAGCAGTTCTTC.

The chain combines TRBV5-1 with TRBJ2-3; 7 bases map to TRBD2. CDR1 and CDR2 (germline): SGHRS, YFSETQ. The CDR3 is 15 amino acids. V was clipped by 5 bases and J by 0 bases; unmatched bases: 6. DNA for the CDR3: TGCGCCAGCAGATCGAGCGGGATTAGCACAGATACGCAGTATTTT. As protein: CASRSSGISTDTQYF.

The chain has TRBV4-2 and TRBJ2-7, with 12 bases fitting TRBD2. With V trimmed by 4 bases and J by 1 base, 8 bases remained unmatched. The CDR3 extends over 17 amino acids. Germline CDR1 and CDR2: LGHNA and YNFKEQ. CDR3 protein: CASSPRLAGGPSYEQYF. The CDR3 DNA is TGTGCCAGCAGCCCACGCCTAGCGGGGGGGCCGTCCTACGAGCAGTACTTC.

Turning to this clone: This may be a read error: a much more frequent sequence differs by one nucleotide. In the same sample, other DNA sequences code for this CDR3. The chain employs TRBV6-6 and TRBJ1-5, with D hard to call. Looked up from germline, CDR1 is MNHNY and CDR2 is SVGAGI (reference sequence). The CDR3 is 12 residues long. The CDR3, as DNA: TGCGCCAACGGGAATGGCAATCAGCCCCAGCATTTT. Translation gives CANGNGNQPQHF.